This T cell receptor (beta chain) was sequenced in a study of blood T cell repertoires in COVID-19. As processed by the authors: Nucleated cell counts were estimated from reference gene primer amplification. Clones were read by immunoSEQ multiplex PCR, and TCRdb kept only the in-frame ones, dropping some. V and J calls and clone size are copied from that table; D and trimming were computed from the DNA. This table holds 200,000 to 250,000 clones, approximately 86% found once. This CDR3 region has 15 residues. V was pared by 5 bases and J by 2 bases, with 16 bases between. The germline gives CDR1 SGHNT, CDR2 YENEEA.

The sample taken for sequencing was peripheral blood. This sequence was found in a woman aged 25 to 39 who had recovered from COVID-19. J is TRBJ2-7 and V is TRBV11-3; D is ambiguous. CDR3 bases: TGTGCCAGCAGCCTACACGGAGAATCAACCTACGAGCAGTACTTC. This codes for CASSLHGESTYEQYF.